Listed here are 15 T cell receptor beta chains from one sample, sequenced in a study of blood T cell repertoires in COVID-19. TCRdb's table, derived via immunoSEQ multiplex PCR, lists solely in-frame clones and lacks some. Of 150,000 to 200,000 clones listed, 60% to 80% are singletons. Sequencing was carried out using peripheral blood. Source of these receptors: a man aged 60 to 69 with active or convalescent COVID-19.

The chain couples TRBV7-2 to TRBJ2-7; the D gene is possibly TRBD2 (6 bases). The V end lost 5 bases, the J end lost 5 bases, and 19 bases lay between the germline ends. The CDR3 runs 15 residues. Germline V gives CDR1 SGHTA, CDR2 FQGNSA. This CDR3 reads CASSGIQASEDEQYF. CDR3 coding DNA: TGTGCCAGCAGCGGCATCCAGGCTAGCGAGGACGAGCAGTACTTC.

This clone has a handful of counts. V usage is TRBV3-1 (or the pseudogene TRBV3-2) and J usage is TRBJ2-3; 11 bases line up with TRBD2. The CDR3 is 15 residues long. In germline, CDR1 is LGHDT, CDR2 YNNKEL (reference sequence). Unmatched junction bases numbered 7, after V lost 4 bases and J lost 7 bases. In DNA form, the CDR3 reads TGTGCCAGCAGCCCCCCCACTAGCGGGAGTAATACGCAGTATTTT. Translating it yields CASSPPTSGSNTQYF.

There are many counts of this clone. Other nucleotide sequences from this sample produce the same CDR3. The J gene is TRBJ1-2, the V gene TRBV7-3; a weak D match, TRBD1 (5 bases). Trimming took off 5 bases at V and 1 base at J, with 8 bases between the two ends. This CDR3 spans 13 amino acids. Germline V gene data show CDR1 as SGHTA and CDR2 as FQGTGA. The CDR3 nucleotides read TGTGCCAGCAGCCCAGACAGTAACTATGGCTACACCTTC. Translation: CASSPDSNYGYTF.

This clone was counted a few times. This chain uses TRBV7-2 with TRBJ2-5; D gene unclear. V was cut by 5 bases and J by 5 bases, with 12 bases left in between. This CDR3 is built from 13 residues. In germline, CDR1 is SGHTA, CDR2 FQGNSA. The DNA of the CDR3 is TGTGCCAGCAGCCCTATGATTTTGGAGACCCAGTACTTC. This gives the protein CASSPMILETQYF.

This clone is a singleton in its sample. The rearrangement joins TRBV27 to TRBJ1-1; no definite D call. This CDR3 spans 14 amino acids. The V and J ends lost 3 bases and 7 bases respectively, with 15 bases between them. Germline CDR1 is MNHEY and CDR2 is SMNVEV (reference sequence). The CDR3 DNA reads as TGTGCCAGCAGTTTTCGGCGGACTTCAGGTGAAGCTTTCTTT. It encodes CASSFRRTSGEAFF.

The chain links TRBV5-5 to TRBJ2-1, with a possible D match to TRBD1 (6 bases). V dropped 3 bases and J dropped 4 bases, with 11 bases sitting between them. CDR1 and CDR2 from the germline V gene are SGHKS and YYEKEE (reference sequence). The CDR3 covers 14 residues. The CDR3: CASSSQQGYNEQFF. The CDR3 coding sequence is TGTGCCAGCAGCTCCCAGCAGGGGTACAATGAGCAGTTCTTC.

The rearrangement links TRBV5-1 to TRBJ2-3; TRBD2 agrees at 8 bases. The CDR3 totals 16 residues. The V segment lost 0 bases and the J segment 4 bases; nucleotides outside the gene matches: 7. Germline V lookup: CDR1 SGHRS, CDR2 YFSETQ. DNA for the CDR3: TGCGCCAGCAGCTTGGGACTAGCGTACCCCCCAGATACGCAGTATTTT. Translation: CASSLGLAYPPDTQYF.

V is TRBV5-8 and J is TRBJ1-1; the D gene is possibly TRBD1 (6 bases). This CDR3 has 17 residues. The germline V and J ends were trimmed by 2 bases and 1 base, with 18 bases remaining between them. Germline values: CDR1 SGHTS, CDR2 YDEGEE. The CDR3 protein is CASSFEGRGKGNTEAFF. In nucleotides, the CDR3 is TGTGCCAGCAGCTTCGAGGGCAGGGGAAAGGGGAACACTGAAGCTTTCTTT.

This clone was seen a single time. CDR3 DNA sequence: TGTGCCAGCAGTTTCCGTACCGGGACAGGGGGGGGACACGGGGAGCTGTTTTTT. This encodes CASSFRTGTGGGHGELFF. This chain links TRBV27 with TRBJ2-2; 11 nucleotides match TRBD1. Looked up from germline, CDR1 is MNHEY and CDR2 is SMNVEV (reference sequence). V dropped 3 bases and J dropped 7; count of bases not matched to a gene: 13. The CDR3 totals 18 residues.

As for this clone: Sequence at one end of the junction differs from germline and may be a read error. The genes are TRBV7-6 and TRBJ2-7, with TRBD1 as a possible D gene (5 bases). The CDR3 length is 14 residues. CDR1 SGHVS and CDR2 FNYEAQ come from the germline V gene. CDR3: CASSPRQISDEQYF. The DNA of the CDR3 is TGTGCCAGCAGCCCCCGACAGATCTCCGACGAGCAGTACTTC.

The J gene is TRBJ1-3, the V gene TRBV18, with D tentatively TRBD1 (5 bases). The ends were cut back, 6 bases at V and 4 bases at J, with 16 bases in the middle. CDR1 is KGHSH and CDR2 is LQKENI in the germline V gene. The CDR3 is 15 residues long. The CDR3 reads CASSPREGQGNTIYF. The CDR3 DNA sequence: TGTGCCAGCTCCCCTCGGGAGGGGCAAGGAAACACCATATATTTT.

The chain uses TRBV2 and TRBJ2-3; the match to TRBD1 covers 7 bases. CDR3 length: 16 residues. V shed 3 bases, J shed 2 bases, and the junction held 8 bases outside the gene matches. CDR1 is SNHLY, CDR2 FYNNEI, per germline. The CDR3 coding sequence is TGTGCCAGCAGTGAGCGACAGGGAACTGTCACAGATACGCAGTATTTT. Its protein product is CASSERQGTVTDTQYF.

The rearrangement uses TRBV7-6 and TRBJ2-1; 10 nucleotides align to TRBD2. V shed 4 bases, J shed 0 bases, and the junction held 9 bases outside the gene matches. CDR3 size: 18 residues. Looked up from germline, CDR1 is SGHVS and CDR2 is FNYEAQ. CDR3 bases: TGTGCCAGCAGCTCGAATCTAGCGGGAGTGAGCTCCTACAATGAGCAGTTCTTC. Residues: CASSSNLAGVSSYNEQFF. The whole variable domain, remainder taken from reference TRBV7-6 and TRBJ2-1, is GAGVSQSPRYKVTKRGQDVALRCDPISGHVSLYWYRQALGQGPEFLTYFNYEAQQDKSGLPNDRFSAERPEGSISTLTIQRTEQRDSAMYRCASSSNLAGVSSYNEQFFGPGTRLTVL.

The chain recombines TRBV6-4 with TRBJ2-1; D possibly corresponds to TRBD2 (6 bases). The germline CDR1 and CDR2 sequences are MRHNA and SNTAGT. V shed 3 bases and J shed 0 bases, with 15 bases lying between them. This CDR3 is 17 amino acids long. The CDR3 here is CASSEMGGRGSYNEQFF. The CDR3 DNA reads TGTGCCAGCAGTGAAATGGGGGGACGGGGCTCCTACAATGAGCAGTTCTTC.

The chain has TRBV9 and TRBJ1-1; no clear D gene. This CDR3 comprises 15 residues. The ends were cut back, 3 bases at V and 1 base at J, with 13 bases in the middle. CDR1 and CDR2 from the germline V gene are SGDLS and YYNGEE. The CDR3 loop reads CASSARGSENTEAFF. CDR3 in DNA: TGTGCCAGCAGCGCTCGGGGTAGCGAGAACACTGAAGCTTTCTTT.